This entry describes one T cell receptor beta chain. Its antigen is unidentified. Profiling relied on immunoSEQ multiplex PCR, and the TCRdb table lists in-frame clones only, not all of them. The sample includes approximately 80,000 clones, roughly 90% of them seen just once. All patients relapsed after autologous stem cell transplantation, and brentuximab vedotin exposure varied. The record originates from a study of PD-1 blockade in classical Hodgkin lymphoma. Study results and caveats: The diversity seen at baseline in complete responders resembled that of newly diagnosed patients.

The trim removed 5 bases at V and 7 bases at J, leaving 4 bases unmatched. Looked up from germline, CDR1 is SGHAT and CDR2 is FQNNGV. The CDR3 is 14 amino acids. The clonotype comes from a human donor with classical Hodgkin lymphoma. Sequenced here: peripheral blood mononuclear cells (PBMCs), sampled at baseline. The genes are TRBV11-2 and TRBJ1-4; TRBD1 agrees at 10 bases. CDR3 bases: TGTGCCAGCAGCCCGGGGACAGGGGTTGAAAAACTGTTTTTT. Protein product: CASSPGTGVEKLFF.